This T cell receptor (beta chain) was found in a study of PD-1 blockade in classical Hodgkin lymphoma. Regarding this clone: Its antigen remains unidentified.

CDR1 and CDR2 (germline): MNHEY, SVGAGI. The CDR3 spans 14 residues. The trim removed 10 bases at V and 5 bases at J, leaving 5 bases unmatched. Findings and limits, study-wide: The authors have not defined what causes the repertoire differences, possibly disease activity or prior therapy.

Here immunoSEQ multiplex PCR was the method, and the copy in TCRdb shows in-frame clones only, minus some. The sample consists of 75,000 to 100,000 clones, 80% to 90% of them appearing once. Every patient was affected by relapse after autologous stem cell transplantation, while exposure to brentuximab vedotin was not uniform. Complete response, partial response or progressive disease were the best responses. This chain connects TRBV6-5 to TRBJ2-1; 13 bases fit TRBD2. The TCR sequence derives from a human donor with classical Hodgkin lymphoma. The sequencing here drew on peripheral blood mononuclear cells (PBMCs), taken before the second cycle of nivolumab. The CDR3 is CAIRGTSGNNEQFF. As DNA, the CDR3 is TGTGCCATCAGGGGGACTAGCGGGAACAATGAGCAGTTCTTC.